The sequence of this TCR beta chain was determined in a study of cytomegalovirus exposure and HLA in healthy donors. General study points: Roughly uniform sequencing depth across donors was assumed, possibly incorrectly.

The CDR3 covers 11 residues. Trimming cost V 7 bases and J 5 bases, with 8 bases left between them. CDR1 and CDR2 from the germline V gene are MDHEN and SYDVKM. The donors (healthy individuals) were bone marrow donors. Unrecorded immune exposures were likely, despite nominal health at sampling. 13 Jbeta primers and 60 Vbeta primers were used for the PCR. Assay used: immunoSEQ multiplex PCR; TCRdb lists only in-frame clones, some missing. The sample has 130,000 to 150,000 clones, 70% to 80% seen once; the top ten hold around 4.9%. In this sample, this clone turned up a few times. Its antigen is undetermined.

Sequencing used PBMCs. The V gene is TRBV28, the J gene TRBJ2-5; no clear D. The receptor was isolated from a male donor in good health and CMV-seronegative. As DNA, the CDR3 is TGTGCCAGCACCCTGAGGGAGACCCAGTACTTC. This codes for CASTLRETQYF.